This paragraph covers one T cell receptor (beta chain) sequence. Its matching antigen is unknown. This specimen comes from a study of blood T cells in healthy people across ages. The use of a sample-barcoded 5' primer and a J-beta primer mix characterized a second PCR of roughly 6 to 11 cycles. TCRdb re-called the 5' RACE reads with MiXCR, one entry per CDR3 protein. Altogether about 780,000 distinct CDR3 sequences are present, more than 35% being singletons, with the ten largest covering 15% to 20%. Whole-study findings and limits: In these data, TCR beta diversity tracked strongly with naive T cell percentage.

CDR1 is SQVTM, CDR2 ANQGSEA, per germline. The CDR3 is 18 amino acids. J lost 6 bases, V lost 1 base, and 14 bases had no gene match. The sequenced sample consisted of blood. The gene calls are TRBV29-1 and TRBJ2-3; TRBD2 aligns across 12 bases. This clonotype was obtained from an elderly man in good health. The CDR3 sequence is CSVEGGDRFLAGGDTQYF. CDR3 in DNA: TGCAGCGTTGAAGGAGGTGATCGTTTTCTAGCGGGAGGGGATACGCAGTATTTT.